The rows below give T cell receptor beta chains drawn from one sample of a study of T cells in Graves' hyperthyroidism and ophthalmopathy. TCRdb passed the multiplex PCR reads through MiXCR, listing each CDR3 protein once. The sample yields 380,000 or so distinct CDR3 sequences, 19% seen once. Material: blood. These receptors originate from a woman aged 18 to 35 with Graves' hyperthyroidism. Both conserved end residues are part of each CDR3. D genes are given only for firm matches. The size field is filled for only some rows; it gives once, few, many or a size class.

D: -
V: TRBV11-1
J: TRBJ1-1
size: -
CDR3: CASSLALRWPTRGNTEAFF
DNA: TGTGCCAGCAGCTTAGCCCTTAGGTGGCCGACACGGGGGAACACTGAAGCTTTCTTT

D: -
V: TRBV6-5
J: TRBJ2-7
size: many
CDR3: CASSPGASYEQYF
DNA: TGTGCCAGCTCCCCGGGAGCTAGCTACGAGCAGTACTTC

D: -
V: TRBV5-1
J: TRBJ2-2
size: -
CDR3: CASSLVPSDGELFF
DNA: TGCGCCAGCAGCTTGGTTCCTAGCGACGGGGAGCTGTTTTTT

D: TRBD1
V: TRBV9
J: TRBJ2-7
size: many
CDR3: CASSVGDSLSYEQYF
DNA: TGTGCCAGCAGCGTCGGGGACAGCCTCTCCTACGAGCAGTACTTC

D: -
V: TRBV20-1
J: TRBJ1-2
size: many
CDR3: CSARLVGAGGYTF
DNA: TGCAGTGCTAGGCTGGTAGGGGCAGGGGGCTACACCTTC

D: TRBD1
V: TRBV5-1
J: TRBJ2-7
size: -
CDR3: CASSLTGTASYEQYF
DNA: TGCGCCAGCAGCCTGACCGGGACAGCCTCCTACGAGCAGTACTTC

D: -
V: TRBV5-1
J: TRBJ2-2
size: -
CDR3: CASSLGLDSVNTGELFF
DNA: TGCGCCAGCAGCTTGGGTCTGGACAGTGTGAACACCGGGGAGCTGTTTTTT

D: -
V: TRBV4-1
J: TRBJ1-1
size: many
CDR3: CASSQRQDFGVNTEAFF
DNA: TGCGCCAGCAGCCAGAGACAGGACTTTGGGGTGAACACTGAAGCTTTCTTT

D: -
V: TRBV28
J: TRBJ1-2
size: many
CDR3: CASSFRVEDYGYTF
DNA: TGTGCCAGCAGTTTCCGTGTCGAAGACTATGGCTACACCTTC

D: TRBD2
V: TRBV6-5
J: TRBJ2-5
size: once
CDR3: CASSSGLARQETQYF
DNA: TGTGCCAGCAGTTCGGGACTAGCGCGTCAAGAGACCCAGTACTTC

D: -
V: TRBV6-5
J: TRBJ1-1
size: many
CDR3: CASSFAWNTEAFF
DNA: TGTGCCAGCAGTTTCGCCTGGAACACTGAAGCTTTCTTT

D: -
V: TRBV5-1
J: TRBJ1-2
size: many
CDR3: CASSLGPLLQGNYGYTF
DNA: TGCGCCAGCAGCTTGGGGCCCCTGCTTCAGGGGAACTATGGCTACACCTTC

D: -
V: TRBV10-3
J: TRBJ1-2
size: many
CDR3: CAISESWTDYGYTF
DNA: TGTGCCATCAGTGAGTCATGGACAGACTATGGCTACACCTTC